Each of the 20 T cell receptor beta chains below was sequenced from the same sample in a study of blood T cell repertoires in COVID-19. Only in-frame clones appear in the TCRdb table, and some are missing; sequencing was by immunoSEQ multiplex PCR. This table has 310,000 or so clones, around 87% appearing once. The sample taken for sequencing was peripheral blood. All receptors derive from a man in his 70s with acute or convalescent COVID-19.

The gene calls are TRBV28 and TRBJ1-2; D remains unclear. This CDR3 comprises 12 residues. Germline assignment: CDR1 MDHEN and CDR2 SYDVKM. Trimming stripped 6 bases from V and 2 bases from J, with 7 bases between. CDR3 amino acids: CASSRSNYGYTF. In DNA form, the CDR3 reads TGTGCCAGCAGCCGGAGCAACTATGGCTACACCTTC.

This chain uses TRBV28 with TRBJ2-6; perhaps TRBD1 as D (6 bases). This CDR3 is built from 15 residues. V lost 6 bases and J lost 0, with 9 bases in between. Germline V lookup: CDR1 MDHEN, CDR2 SYDVKM. CDR3 sequence (DNA): TGTGCCAGCAGGGGGGCAAGCTCTGGGGCCAACGTCCTGACTTTC. It yields the protein CASRGASSGANVLTF. The variable domain in full, completed from reference TRBV28 and TRBJ2-6, reads DVKVTQSSRYLVKRTGEKVFLECVQDMDHENMFWYRQDPGLGLRLIYFSYDVKMKEKGDIPEGYSVSREKKERFSLILESASTNQTSMYLCASRGASSGANVLTFGAGSRLTVL.

V gene TRBV5-1 combines with J gene TRBJ1-2, with TRBD1 matching over 8 bases. The germline V gene has CDR1 SGHRS and CDR2 YFSETQ. The CDR3 sequence is 15 residues long. The V gene end was trimmed by 0 bases and the J gene end by 7 bases; junction bases not matched to a gene: 8. CDR3 sequence: CASSLEGQVSGGYTF. The CDR3 DNA reads TGCGCCAGCAGCTTGGAGGGACAGGTCTCTGGTGGCTACACCTTC. The full variable domain, rest sourced from reference TRBV5-1 and TRBJ1-2, is KAGVTQTPRYLIKTRGQQVTLSCSPISGHRSVSWYQQTPGQGLQFLFEYFSETQRNKGNFPGRFSGRQFSNSRSEMNVSTLELGDSALYLCASSLEGQVSGGYTFGSGTRLTVV.

The J gene is TRBJ2-5, the V gene TRBV9, with D possibly matching TRBD2 (6 bases). The CDR3 covers 15 residues. Trimming took off 0 bases at V and 1 base at J, with 10 bases between the two ends. Per germline, CDR1 SGDLS and CDR2 YYNGEE. The CDR3, as DNA: TGTGCCAGCAGCGTAGACGTAGCGGTCCAAGAGACCCAGTACTTC. This gives the protein CASSVDVAVQETQYF.

This clone was recorded only once. The chain combines TRBV7-7 with TRBJ2-5, with a tentative D call TRBD1 (6 bases). V gave up 5 bases and J gave up 7 bases, with 11 bases separating them. Germline assignment: CDR1 SSHAT and CDR2 FNYEAQ (reference sequence). The CDR3 length is 12 residues. Here the CDR3 reads CASSPDSGTQYF. The CDR3 DNA is TGTGCCAGCAGCCCGGACAGTGGGACCCAGTACTTC.

The chain is built from TRBV3-1 (or the pseudogene TRBV3-2) and TRBJ2-1, with 11 positions matching TRBD2. There are 16 residues in the CDR3. The V gene end was trimmed by 3 bases and the J gene end by 3 bases; junction bases not matched to a gene: 4. Germline lookup yields CDR1 LGHDT and CDR2 YNNKEL (reference sequence). Written as DNA, the CDR3 is TGTGCCAGCAGCCAGACTAGCGGGGCTTTCTACAATGAGCAGTTCTTC. Translating it yields CASSQTSGAFYNEQFF.

This clone was seen a few times. The rearrangement joins TRBV5-4 to TRBJ1-6; 8 nucleotides line up with TRBD1. The CDR3 totals 15 residues. The V gene end was trimmed by 0 bases and the J gene end by 8 bases; junction bases not matched to a gene: 4. Germline CDR1 is SGHNT and CDR2 is YYREEE (reference sequence). CDR3 nucleotides: TGTGCCAGCAGCTTGGCAGGGGGCGGCGATTCACCCCTCCACTTT. Its protein is CASSLAGGGDSPLHF.

The rearrangement links TRBV18 to TRBJ1-5; possible D gene TRBD1, 5 bases. The length of the CDR3 is 16 residues. CDR1 is KGHSH, CDR2 LQKENI, per germline. The V and J ends lost 1 base and 2 bases respectively, with 12 bases between them. The CDR3 reads CASSPLQGGGNQPQHF. The CDR3 nucleotides are TGTGCCAGCTCACCACTCCAGGGTGGTGGCAATCAGCCCCAGCATTTT.

This clone appeared a single time. The chain couples TRBV5-5 to TRBJ2-7, with TRBD1 matching over 10 bases. The trim removed 0 bases at V and 5 bases at J, leaving 8 bases unmatched. This CDR3 contains 16 residues. CDR1 and CDR2 from the germline V gene are SGHKS and YYEKEE (reference sequence). The DNA of the CDR3 is TGTGCCAGCAGCTTGGTGGTGACAGGGGGCTTCGACGAGCAGTACTTC. Protein: CASSLVVTGGFDEQYF.

This clone occurred once. This chain links TRBV3-1 (or the pseudogene TRBV3-2) with TRBJ1-2, with unresolved D. CDR1 is LGHDT, CDR2 YNNKEL, per germline (reference sequence). V lost 4 bases, J lost 8 bases, and 11 bases lay in between. The CDR3 is 12 residues long. The CDR3 DNA is TGTGCCAGCAGCCCCCCAGCGGGGGGCTACACCTTC. Translated, it gives CASSPPAGGYTF.

This clone has only one observation. This sequence joins TRBV28 and TRBJ1-5; 7 positions match TRBD1. The J segment lost 5 bases and the V segment lost 2 bases, leaving 6 bases of the junction unmatched. Germline assignment: CDR1 MDHEN and CDR2 SYDVKM. The CDR3 has 15 amino acids. The CDR3, as DNA: TGTGCCAGCAGTTTAGGCAGGGGGGTACATCAGCCCCAGCATTTT. This sequence encodes CASSLGRGVHQPQHF.

This sequence joins TRBV3-1 (or the pseudogene TRBV3-2) and TRBJ1-1; D remains unclear. Looked up from germline, CDR1 is LGHDT and CDR2 is YNNKEL (reference sequence). The germline V and J ends were trimmed by 2 bases and 1 base, with 8 bases remaining between them. This CDR3 comprises 14 residues. In nucleotides, the CDR3 is TGTGCCAGCAGCCAAATTTACGGGAACACTGAAGCTTTCTTT. It specifies CASSQIYGNTEAFF.

V usage is TRBV5-1 and J usage is TRBJ1-1, with 7 positions matching TRBD1. The CDR3 totals 14 residues. The trim removed 4 bases at V and 0 bases at J, leaving 3 bases unmatched. Germline values: CDR1 SGHRS, CDR2 YFSETQ. CDR3 region: CASSQGTVNTEAFF. The CDR3 DNA follows: TGCGCCAGCAGCCAAGGGACAGTGAACACTGAAGCTTTCTTT. Complete variable domain (other parts from reference TRBV5-1 and TRBJ1-1): KAGVTQTPRYLIKTRGQQVTLSCSPISGHRSVSWYQQTPGQGLQFLFEYFSETQRNKGNFPGRFSGRQFSNSRSEMNVSTLELGDSALYLCASSQGTVNTEAFFGQGTRLTVV.

The CDR3: CASSMDRGGTDTQYF. For the CDR3, the DNA is TGTGCCAGTAGTATGGACAGGGGAGGGACAGATACGCAGTATTTT. The chain couples TRBV19 to TRBJ2-3; the match to TRBD1 covers 9 bases. This CDR3 has 15 residues. CDR1 is LNHDA, CDR2 SQIVND, per germline (reference sequence). The trim removed 3 bases at V and 3 bases at J, leaving 4 bases unmatched.

This clone was counted a single time. Here the CDR3 DNA reads TGCGCCAGCAGCCCCGGACTAGCGGGGTACAATGAGCAGTTCTTC. Its protein product is CASSPGLAGYNEQFF. The chain has TRBV4-3 and TRBJ2-1, with 12 bases lining up with TRBD2. With V trimmed by 4 bases and J by 4 bases, 2 bases remained unmatched. Germline V gene data show CDR1 as LGHNA and CDR2 as YSLEER. This CDR3 spans 15 amino acids.

This sequence joins TRBV7-9 and TRBJ1-2; D might be TRBD1 (5 bases). The ends were cut back, 3 bases at V and 4 bases at J, with 18 bases in the middle. The CDR3 totals 16 residues. CDR1 and CDR2 (germline): SEHNR, FQNEAQ (reference sequence). The CDR3, as DNA: TGTGCCAGCAGCTTTGCCGGGGCCGGGGGGGTCTATGGCTACACCTTC. This codes for CASSFAGAGGVYGYTF.

The chain employs TRBV9 and TRBJ2-1, with 10 bases aligning to TRBD2. This CDR3 has 17 amino acids. After removal of 1 base from V and 4 bases from J, the junction contained 8 bases not matched to a gene. Germline lookup yields CDR1 SGDLS and CDR2 YYNGEE. The CDR3 is CASSVRPSGRNYNEQFF. CDR3 sequence (DNA): TGTGCCAGCAGCGTACGGCCTAGCGGGAGAAATTACAATGAGCAGTTCTTC.

This clone came up once. The rearrangement joins TRBV7-9 to TRBJ1-2; D is possibly TRBD1 (5 bases). Trimming removed 1 base at V and 8 bases at J, with 17 bases between. The CDR3 sequence is 15 residues long. In germline, CDR1 is SEHNR, CDR2 FQNEAQ (reference sequence). The CDR3 here is CASSLGGVRQHGYTF. As DNA, the CDR3 is TGTGCCAGCAGCTTAGGGGGGGTGAGACAACACGGCTACACCTTC.

The V call is TRBV5-4, the J call TRBJ2-3; TRBD1 matches at 10 bases. This CDR3 region has 14 residues. V shed 3 bases, J shed 4 bases, and the junction held 2 bases outside the gene matches. Per the germline V gene, CDR1 is SGHNT and CDR2 is YYREEE (reference sequence). The CDR3 DNA reads as TGTGCCAGCAGCTCCGGGACAGGGGCAGATACGCAGTATTTT. Its translation is CASSSGTGADTQYF.

This chain joins TRBV29-1 and TRBJ2-1; 9 bases line up with TRBD1. The CDR3 totals 14 residues. V lost 7 bases, J lost 3 bases, and 7 bases stayed unmatched. Germline-derived CDR1 and CDR2 are SQVTM and ANQGSEA. The CDR3 reads CSAPGQGSYNEQFF. The CDR3, as DNA: TGCAGCGCCCCGGGACAGGGTAGCTACAATGAGCAGTTCTTC.